Sequencing of this T cell receptor (beta chain) was carried out in a study of blood T cell repertoires in COVID-19. Germline V gene sequence: CDR1 SGHVS, CDR2 FQNEAQ. The CDR3 sequence is 15 residues long. The V and J ends lost 1 base and 6 bases respectively, with 13 bases between them. Sequencing was performed with immunoSEQ multiplex PCR; in TCRdb, only in-frame clones are kept and a portion is missing. Of roughly 300,000 clones in the sample, approximately 84% are singletons; the top ten hold approximately 1%. The chain uses TRBV7-8 and TRBJ2-1; no clear D. The sequenced sample was PBMCs or T cells enriched from blood (not recorded which). The sequence derives from a woman aged 25 to 45 who had recovered from COVID-19. CDR3 sequence reads: CASSLVLGGPNEQFF. The CDR3 region has the DNA TGTGCCAGCAGCTTAGTCCTAGGCGGCCCCAATGAGCAGTTCTTC.